The rows below give T cell receptor beta chains drawn from one sample of a study of human T cells and chemical hapten exposure. TCRdb re-analysed the RACE reads in MiXCR, keeping a single row per CDR3 protein. The sample carries more than 110,000 distinct CDR3 sequences, about 11% recorded once. The material sequenced was whole blood, taken in connection with sensitization to the hapten diphenylcyclopropenone (DPC). These receptors all stem from a woman in her 50s with alopecia areata. Some clones in this sample may be carry-over from other donors' samples. The CDR3 runs from the conserved cysteine through the conserved F or W. A D gene is named only where the DNA matches it firmly. Not all rows give a size; the values are once, few, many and, for expanded clones, a class.

TGTGCCAGTAGTATAGTTAGGGACAGCTATGGCTACACCTTC	CASSIVRDSYGYTF	TRBJ1-2	many	TRBD1	14	TRBV19
TGTGCCAGCAGAGACCCAGGGGCAGGAAACACCATATATTTT	CASRDPGAGNTIYF	TRBJ1-3	few	NA	14	TRBV12-3/TRBV12-4
TGTGCCAGCAGTGATGGGGACTTTGCCCGCAATGAGCAGTTCTTC	CASSDGDFARNEQFF	TRBJ2-1	many	NA	15	TRBV2
TGTGCCAGCAGCTTAGGGGCCCTAGCGGGCTACGCGAACACCGGGGAGCTGTTTTTT	CASSLGALAGYANTGELFF	TRBJ2-2	few	TRBD2	19	TRBV7-2
TGCAGCGTTGAAGGATCGGCAAGGGGGGCAGAGACCCAGTACTTC	CSVEGSARGAETQYF	TRBJ2-5	many	NA	15	TRBV29-1
TGTGCCAGCAGCCAAAACTTCTACGAGCAGTACTTC	CASSQNFYEQYF	TRBJ2-7	NA	NA	12	TRBV3-1
TGCGCCAGCAGCCCCGCCGACAGGGTCACTGAAGCTTTCTTT	CASSPADRVTEAFF	TRBJ1-1	NA	TRBD1	14	TRBV5-1
TGTGCCAGCAGCAAAGCGGGAGGGGGCGAAGAAACCTACGAGCAGTACTTC	CASSKAGGGEETYEQYF	TRBJ2-7	NA	NA	17	TRBV21-1
TGTGCCAGCTCTCAGGACAGGGCATTTGGCAATCAGCCCCAGCATTTT	CASSQDRAFGNQPQHF	TRBJ1-5	few	TRBD1	16	TRBV18
TGTGCCAGCAGTCCCCTCAATCAGCCCCAGCATTTT	CASSPLNQPQHF	TRBJ1-5	many	NA	12	TRBV28
TGTGCCAGCAGCCCCACCTCCGGAGAAGGGAAAAGTCAGCATTTT	CASSPTSGEGKSQHF	TRBJ1-5	NA	NA	15	TRBV3-1
TGTGCCAGCAGAGAGGGGAACACTGAAGCTTTCTTT	CASREGNTEAFF	TRBJ1-1	few	NA	12	TRBV6-5
TGTGCCAGCAGCGCCGGGACAGGGCAATACGAGCAGTACTTC	CASSAGTGQYEQYF	TRBJ2-7	many	TRBD1	14	TRBV9
TGTGCCAGCAGGCGTACCGGGACTAGCGGCACAGATACGCAGTATTTT	CASRRTGTSGTDTQYF	TRBJ2-3	many	TRBD2	16	TRBV12-3/TRBV12-4
TGTGCCAGCAGCGGCCGGGGGGCTACCGGGGAGCTGTTTTTT	CASSGRGATGELFF	TRBJ2-2	many	NA	14	TRBV7-2
TGTGCCAGCAGCCATCCTAGCGTCGGTTTAGATGAGCAGTTCTTC	CASSHPSVGLDEQFF	TRBJ2-1	few	NA	15	TRBV14
TGTGCCAGCAGCTTAGCGGGGTACTCTGGGGCCAACGTCCTGACTTTC	CASSLAGYSGANVLTF	TRBJ2-6	few	NA	16	TRBV7-8
TGTGCCAGCTCACCTCGGGACAGGGGATCCTACGAGCAGTACTTC	CASSPRDRGSYEQYF	TRBJ2-7	few	TRBD1	15	TRBV18
TGTGCCAGCAGCTCGAGGGGGGAAGAGCTCCACGAGCAGTACTTC	CASSSRGEELHEQYF	TRBJ2-7	NA	NA	15	TRBV11-2
TGTGCCAGCAGCCAAGATGTAATGGGCCTAGCTAACTCCTACGAGCAGTACTTC	CASSQDVMGLANSYEQYF	TRBJ2-7	many	NA	18	TRBV3-1
TGCGCCAGCAGCCAAGGCCGGGATTTTAACACCGGGGAGCTGTTTTTT	CASSQGRDFNTGELFF	TRBJ2-2	few	NA	16	TRBV4-3
TGTGCCAGCAGCCAAAGACCTAGCGGGGGACAAGAGACCCAGTACTTC	CASSQRPSGGQETQYF	TRBJ2-5	few	TRBD2	16	TRBV3-1
TGTGCCAGCAGCTTGAACGGGGGCTATGGCTACACCTTC	CASSLNGGYGYTF	TRBJ1-2	few	NA	13	TRBV5-5
TGTGCCAGCAGTTTGGGGGGGCGAGAGCAGTACTTC	CASSLGGREQYF	TRBJ2-7	many	NA	12	TRBV28
TGTGCCAGCAGCTTATCGGATCACACCTTACATACGCAGTATTTT	CASSLSDHTLHTQYF	TRBJ2-3	once	NA	15	TRBV7-2
TGTGCCAGCAGCTTAGAGGGTCGCGAGCAGTACTTC	CASSLEGREQYF	TRBJ2-7	few	NA	12	TRBV7-9
TGTGCCAGCAGTTCGCCCCGAGAAGCAGACTGGCGTTTCGAGCAGTACTTC	CASSSPREADWRFEQYF	TRBJ2-7	many	NA	17	TRBV28
TGTGCCAGCAGTGAACAGAGGGGGCGGACTGAAGCTTTCTTT	CASSEQRGRTEAFF	TRBJ1-1	NA	TRBD1	14	TRBV6-1
TGTGCCAGCAGCCCCGAGGGGGGAGTCTTCCAAGAGACCCAGTACTTC	CASSPEGGVFQETQYF	TRBJ2-5	few	NA	16	TRBV11-2
TGTGCCAGCAGTCCAGGGGGGACAGGGACTAACTATGGCTACACCTTC	CASSPGGTGTNYGYTF	TRBJ1-2	many	TRBD1	16	TRBV28
TGTGCCAGCAGCTTAGGGTTCCTTACCCAAGAGACCCAGTACTTC	CASSLGFLTQETQYF	TRBJ2-5	many	NA	15	TRBV11-1
TGTGCCAGCAGGAAATCTAGTCGAGGGCCTTACAATGAGCAGTTCTTC	CASRKSSRGPYNEQFF	TRBJ2-1	few	NA	16	TRBV11-2
TGTGCCAGCAGCCGGGACAGGATCACTGAAGCTTTCTTT	CASSRDRITEAFF	TRBJ1-1	many	TRBD1	13	TRBV28
TGTGCCAGCAGTTTATCGAGGGCGCAGGGTGGGGTTGATGGCTACACCTTC	CASSLSRAQGGVDGYTF	TRBJ1-2	once	NA	17	TRBV27
TGCAGCGTTGTCGACAGGGTGAGCTCTGGGGCCAACGTCCTGACTTTC	CSVVDRVSSGANVLTF	TRBJ2-6	many	TRBD1	16	TRBV29-1
TGTGCCAGCAGCTTAGGAACCCCGGGGGCTTCAGAGACCCAGTACTTC	CASSLGTPGASETQYF	TRBJ2-5	NA	NA	16	TRBV7-6
TGCAGTGCTCCGGCCGGGCGCGCTGAAGCTTTCTTT	CSAPAGRAEAFF	TRBJ1-1	many	NA	12	TRBV20-1
TGTGCCAGCAGTTACTCTATCGGACAGGGATATTCACCCCTCCACTTT	CASSYSIGQGYSPLHF	TRBJ1-6	few	TRBD1	16	TRBV6-5
TGTGCCAGCAGTTACTCAGGGGACCCTCTCAGGTACGAGCAGTACTTC	CASSYSGDPLRYEQYF	TRBJ2-7	NA	NA	16	TRBV6-2/TRBV6-3
TGCGCCAGCACCACCGGGACTAGAAGCTACAATGAGCAGTTCTTC	CASTTGTRSYNEQFF	TRBJ2-1	many	TRBD2	15	TRBV5-1
TGTGCCAGCAGCCAAGATCGGAGCGGGAGGTGGGCCGATACGCAGTATTTT	CASSQDRSGRWADTQYF	TRBJ2-3	many	TRBD2	17	TRBV3-1
TGCAGTGCTAGTGACAGTAACACTGAAGCTTTCTTT	CSASDSNTEAFF	TRBJ1-1	few	NA	12	TRBV20-1
TGCAGTGCTAGAGTCAGGGGCCGGACCGGGGAGCTGTTTTTT	CSARVRGRTGELFF	TRBJ2-2	many	NA	14	TRBV20-1
TGTGCCAGCAGCCATCGCGACAGGGCCCCCGGGGAGCTGTTTTTT	CASSHRDRAPGELFF	TRBJ2-2	many	TRBD1	15	TRBV3-1
TGTGCCAGCAGCAGTGTTGCATCTCAGACCAACGTCCTGACTTTC	CASSSVASQTNVLTF	TRBJ2-6	NA	NA	15	TRBV21-1
TGTGCCAGCAGTTACTCAGGCGTAGCGGGAGGCGTGGAGACCCAGTACTTC	CASSYSGVAGGVETQYF	TRBJ2-5	many	TRBD2	17	TRBV6-5
TGTGCCAGCAGTTACTTCCCGAACACCGGGGAGCTGTTTTTT	CASSYFPNTGELFF	TRBJ2-2	many	NA	14	TRBV6-5
TGTGCCAGCAGTACGCTAGCGGGAGGGTTCGAGCAGTACTTC	CASSTLAGGFEQYF	TRBJ2-7	few	TRBD2	14	TRBV27
TGCAGCGGCCGTGGAGGGGGGGATACGCAGTATTTT	CSGRGGGDTQYF	TRBJ2-3	many	NA	12	TRBV29-1
TGTGCCACACAGGGGTCATCCTACAATGAGCAGTTCTTC	CATQGSSYNEQFF	TRBJ2-1	NA	TRBD1	13	TRBV10-3
TGCGCCAGCAGTGTCGGGGGAGCGGACAATGAGCAGTTCTTC	CASSVGGADNEQFF	TRBJ2-1	many	NA	14	TRBV10-2
TGTGCCAGCAGCTTAGAGGGTGCAGGGTCCGGGGCCAACGTCCTGACTTTC	CASSLEGAGSGANVLTF	TRBJ2-6	NA	NA	17	TRBV11-3
TGTGCCAGCAGTCCCCCTAGCGGGAGGGAGACCCAGTACTTC	CASSPPSGRETQYF	TRBJ2-5	NA	TRBD2	14	TRBV27
TGTGCCAGTAGTATAGCCCTCTCCTACGAGCAGTACTTC	CASSIALSYEQYF	TRBJ2-7	few	NA	13	TRBV19
TGCAGTGCTTCCCAGACTAGCGGCACCGGGGAGCTGTTTTTT	CSASQTSGTGELFF	TRBJ2-2	many	TRBD2	14	TRBV20-1
TGCGCCAGCAGCAAGGACAGCTTCTACGAGCAGTACTTC	CASSKDSFYEQYF	TRBJ2-7	NA	NA	13	TRBV5-1
TGTGCCAGTAGTAATGGACAGCTGAACACCGGGGAGCTGTTTTTT	CASSNGQLNTGELFF	TRBJ2-2	many	NA	15	TRBV19